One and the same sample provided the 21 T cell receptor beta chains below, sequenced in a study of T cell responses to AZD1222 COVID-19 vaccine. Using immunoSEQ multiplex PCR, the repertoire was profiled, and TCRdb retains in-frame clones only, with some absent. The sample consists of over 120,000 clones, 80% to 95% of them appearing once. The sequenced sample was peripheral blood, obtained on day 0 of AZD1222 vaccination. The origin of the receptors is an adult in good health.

CDR3 sequence: CASSRLLAGGVNEQFF. Here the CDR3 DNA reads TGTGCCAGCAGCCGACTACTAGCGGGAGGGGTCAATGAGCAGTTCTTC. V is TRBV6-2 or TRBV6-3 and J is TRBJ2-1; 13 bases fit TRBD2. CDR3 length: 16 residues. V was clipped by 6 bases and J by 6 bases; unmatched bases: 8. The germline gives CDR1 MNHEY, CDR2 SVGEGT.

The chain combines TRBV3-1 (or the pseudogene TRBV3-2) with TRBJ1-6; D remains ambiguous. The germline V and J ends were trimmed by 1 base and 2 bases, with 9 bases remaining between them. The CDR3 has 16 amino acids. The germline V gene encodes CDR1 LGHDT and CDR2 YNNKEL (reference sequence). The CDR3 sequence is CASSQVWIAYNSPLHF. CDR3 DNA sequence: TGTGCCAGCAGCCAAGTCTGGATCGCCTATAATTCACCCCTCCACTTT.

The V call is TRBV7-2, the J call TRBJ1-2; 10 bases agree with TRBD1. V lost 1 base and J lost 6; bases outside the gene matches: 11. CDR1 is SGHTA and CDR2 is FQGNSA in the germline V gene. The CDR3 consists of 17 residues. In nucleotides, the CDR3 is TGTGCCAGCAGCTTAGGCTTCAGAATGGGACAGGGGAATGGCTACACCTTC. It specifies CASSLGFRMGQGNGYTF.

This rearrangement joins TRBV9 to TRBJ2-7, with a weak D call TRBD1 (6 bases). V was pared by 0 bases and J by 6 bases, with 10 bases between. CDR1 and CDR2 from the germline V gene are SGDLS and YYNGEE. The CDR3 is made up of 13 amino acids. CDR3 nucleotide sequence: TGTGCCAGCAGCGTAGAATGGGGGCTCGAGCAGTACTTC. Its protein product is CASSVEWGLEQYF. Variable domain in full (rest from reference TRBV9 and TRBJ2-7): DSGVTQTPKHLITATGQRVTLRCSPRSGDLSVYWYQQSLDQGLQFLIQYYNGEERAKGNILERFSAQQFPDLHSELNLSSLELGDSALYFCASSVEWGLEQYFGPGTRLTVT.

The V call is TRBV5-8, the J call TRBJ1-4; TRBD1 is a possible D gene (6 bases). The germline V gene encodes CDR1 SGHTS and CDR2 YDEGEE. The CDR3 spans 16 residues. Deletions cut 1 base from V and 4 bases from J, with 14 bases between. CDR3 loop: CASSLRGAGFNEKLFF. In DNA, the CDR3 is TGTGCCAGCAGCTTGCGGGGGGCAGGGTTTAATGAAAAACTGTTTTTT. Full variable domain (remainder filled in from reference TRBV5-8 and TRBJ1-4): EAGVTQSPTHLIKTRGQQATLRCSPISGHTSVYWYQQALGLGLQFLLWYDEGEERNRGNFPPRFSGRQFPNYSSELNVNALELEDSALYLCASSLRGAGFNEKLFFGSGTQLSVL.

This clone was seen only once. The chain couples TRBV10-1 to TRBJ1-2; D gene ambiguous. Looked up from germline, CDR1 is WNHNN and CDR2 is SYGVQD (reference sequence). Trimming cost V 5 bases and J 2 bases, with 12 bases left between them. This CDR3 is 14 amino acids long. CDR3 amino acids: CASSPLAGNYGYTF. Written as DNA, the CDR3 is TGCGCCAGCAGTCCCTTGGCAGGCAACTATGGCTACACCTTC.

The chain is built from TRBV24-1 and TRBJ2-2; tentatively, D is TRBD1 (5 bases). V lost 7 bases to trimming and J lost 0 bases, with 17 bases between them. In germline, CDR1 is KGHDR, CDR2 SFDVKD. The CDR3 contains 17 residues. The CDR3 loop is CATSLSLGLPNTGELFF. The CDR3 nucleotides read TGTGCCACCAGCTTATCCCTGGGGCTCCCGAACACCGGGGAGCTGTTTTTT.

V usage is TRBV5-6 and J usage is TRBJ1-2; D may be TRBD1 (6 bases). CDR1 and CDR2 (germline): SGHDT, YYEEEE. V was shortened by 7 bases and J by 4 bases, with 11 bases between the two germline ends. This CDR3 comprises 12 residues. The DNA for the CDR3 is TGTGCCAGCCAAGGACAGATCTATGGCTACACCTTC. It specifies CASQGQIYGYTF.

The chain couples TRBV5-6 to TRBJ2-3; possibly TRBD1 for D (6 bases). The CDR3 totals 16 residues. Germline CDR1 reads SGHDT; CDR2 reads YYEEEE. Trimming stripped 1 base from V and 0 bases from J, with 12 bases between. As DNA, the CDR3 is TGTGCCAGCAGCTTGATCGACAGGAATAGCACAGATACGCAGTATTTT. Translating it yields CASSLIDRNSTDTQYF.

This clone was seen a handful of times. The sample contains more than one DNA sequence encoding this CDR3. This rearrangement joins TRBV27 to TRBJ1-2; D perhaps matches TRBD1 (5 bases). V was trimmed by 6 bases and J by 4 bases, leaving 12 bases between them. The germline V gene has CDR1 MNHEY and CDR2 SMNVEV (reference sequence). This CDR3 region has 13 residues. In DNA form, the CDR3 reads TGTGCCAGCAGCCTCCGGGGGGGCTATGGCTACACCTTC. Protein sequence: CASSLRGGYGYTF.

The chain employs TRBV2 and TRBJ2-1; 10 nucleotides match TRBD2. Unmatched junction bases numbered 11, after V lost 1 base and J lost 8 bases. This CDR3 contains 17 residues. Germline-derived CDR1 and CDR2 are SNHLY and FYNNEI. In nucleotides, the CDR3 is TGTGCCAGCAGTGAAGACCCTCTAGCGGGAGTGTTTGATGAGCAGTTCTTC. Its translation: CASSEDPLAGVFDEQFF.

Here the CDR3 reads CASSHGGGLPPLHF. Here the CDR3 DNA reads TGTGCCAGCAGCCACGGGGGGGGATTGCCACCCCTCCACTTT. The chain uses TRBV7-8 and TRBJ1-6, with D possibly TRBD1 on 5 matching bases. The CDR3 is 14 residues long. Trimming shortened V by 5 bases and J by 11 bases, and 16 bases separated the two germline ends. CDR1 is SGHVS, CDR2 FQNEAQ, per germline.

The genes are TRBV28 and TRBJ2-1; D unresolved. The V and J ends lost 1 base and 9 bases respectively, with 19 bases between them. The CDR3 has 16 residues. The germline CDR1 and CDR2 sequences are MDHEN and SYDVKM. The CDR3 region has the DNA TGTGCCAGCAGTTTATATTTCTTTCTGGGCGGTGGTGAGCAGTTCTTC. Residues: CASSLYFFLGGGEQFF.

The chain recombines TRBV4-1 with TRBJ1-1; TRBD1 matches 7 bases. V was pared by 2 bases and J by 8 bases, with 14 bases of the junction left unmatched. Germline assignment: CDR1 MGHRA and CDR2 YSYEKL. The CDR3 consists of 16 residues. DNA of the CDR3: TGCGCCAGCAGCCAATCTCCGGGACAGCCATCTTCCGAAGCTTTCTTT. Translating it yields CASSQSPGQPSSEAFF.

The CDR3 loop is CASSKSDNSYNEQFF. The CDR3 bases are TGCGCCAGCAGCAAATCGGACAACTCCTACAATGAGCAGTTCTTC. The chain joins TRBV10-1 to TRBJ2-1, with D possibly being TRBD1 (5 bases). CDR1 is WNHNN, CDR2 SYGVQD, per germline (reference sequence). CDR3 length equals 15 residues. Deletions cut 6 bases from V and 0 bases from J, with 12 bases between.

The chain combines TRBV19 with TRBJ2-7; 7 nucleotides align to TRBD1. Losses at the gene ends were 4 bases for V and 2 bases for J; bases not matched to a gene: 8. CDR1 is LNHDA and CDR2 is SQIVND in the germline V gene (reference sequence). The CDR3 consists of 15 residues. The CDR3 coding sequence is TGTGCCAGTAGTAGACCGGGACAGCCGCCCTACGAGCAGTACTTC. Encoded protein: CASSRPGQPPYEQYF.

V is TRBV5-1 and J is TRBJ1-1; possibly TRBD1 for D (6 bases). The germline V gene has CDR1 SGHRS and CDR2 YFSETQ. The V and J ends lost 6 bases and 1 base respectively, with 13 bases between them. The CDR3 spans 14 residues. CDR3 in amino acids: CASKGGQTNTEAFF. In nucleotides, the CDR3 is TGCGCCAGCAAAGGAGGACAGACGAACACTGAAGCTTTCTTT.

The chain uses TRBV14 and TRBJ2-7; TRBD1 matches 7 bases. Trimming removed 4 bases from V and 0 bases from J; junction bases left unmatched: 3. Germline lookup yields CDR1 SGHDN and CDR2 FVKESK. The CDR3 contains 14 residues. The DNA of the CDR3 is TGTGCCAGCAGCCGAAGGGACAGCTCCTACGAGCAGTACTTC. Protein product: CASSRRDSSYEQYF.

The CDR3, as DNA: TGTGCCAGCAGAAAGCGCTCAGGAGGGAATCAGCCCCAGCATTTT. This codes for CASRKRSGGNQPQHF. This sequence joins TRBV28 and TRBJ1-5; D remains unclear. Germline-derived CDR1 and CDR2 are MDHEN and SYDVKM. The CDR3 spans 15 residues. Trimming removed 6 bases from V and 4 bases from J, with 16 bases in between.

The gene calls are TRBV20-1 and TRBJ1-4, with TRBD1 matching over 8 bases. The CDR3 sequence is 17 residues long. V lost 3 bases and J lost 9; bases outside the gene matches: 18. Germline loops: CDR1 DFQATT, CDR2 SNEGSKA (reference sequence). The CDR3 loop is CSASKDRVSSPLQKLFF. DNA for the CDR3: TGCAGTGCTAGTAAGGACAGGGTTAGTTCTCCTCTGCAAAAACTGTTTTTT.

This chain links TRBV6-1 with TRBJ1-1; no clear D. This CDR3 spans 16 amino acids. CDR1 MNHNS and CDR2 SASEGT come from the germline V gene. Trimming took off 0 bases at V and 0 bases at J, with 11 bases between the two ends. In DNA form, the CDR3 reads TGTGCCAGCAGTGAAGCTCGCCCTTATGTGAACACTGAAGCTTTCTTT. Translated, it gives CASSEARPYVNTEAFF.